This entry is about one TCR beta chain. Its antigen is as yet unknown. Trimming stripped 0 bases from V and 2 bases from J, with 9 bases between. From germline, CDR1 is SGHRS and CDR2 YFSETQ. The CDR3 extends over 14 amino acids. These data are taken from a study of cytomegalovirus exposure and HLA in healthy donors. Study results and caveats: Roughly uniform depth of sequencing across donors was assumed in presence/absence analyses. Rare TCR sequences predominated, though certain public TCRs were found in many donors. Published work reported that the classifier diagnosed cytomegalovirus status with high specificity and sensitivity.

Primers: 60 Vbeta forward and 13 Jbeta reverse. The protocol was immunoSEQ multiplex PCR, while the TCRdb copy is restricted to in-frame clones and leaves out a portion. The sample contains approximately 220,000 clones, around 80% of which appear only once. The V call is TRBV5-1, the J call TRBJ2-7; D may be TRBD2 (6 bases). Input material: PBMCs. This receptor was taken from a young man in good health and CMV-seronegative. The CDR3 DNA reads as TGCGCCAGCAGCTTGGTGGGGACTCCCTACGAGCAGTACTTC. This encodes CASSLVGTPYEQYF.